The clone carrying this T cell receptor (beta chain) has a count of ten or more. Regions amplified from RNA transcripts were the TCR beta CDR3 regions. A set of HTBI primers served as the primers for a first-round RT-PCR of the TCR CDR3. TCRdb used MiXCR to reprocess the multiplex PCR reads, holding one entry per CDR3 protein. The sample holds about 250,000 distinct CDR3 sequences; about 25% are singletons and the top ten take under 40%. The sample originates from a study of T cells in Graves' hyperthyroidism and ophthalmopathy. Germline values: CDR1 SGHRS, CDR2 YFSETQ. After removal of 0 bases from V and 5 bases from J, the junction contained 7 bases not matched to a gene. The length of the CDR3 is 15 residues.

Material for sequencing was blood. This chain links TRBV5-1 with TRBJ2-5; 7 bases fit TRBD1. The sequence was obtained from a woman between 40 and 55 years old with Graves' ophthalmopathy. CDR3 in DNA: TGCGCCAGCAGCTTGGAAGGGACAGTGGCCGAGACCCAGTACTTC. Translation: CASSLEGTVAETQYF. Supplemented by reference TRBV5-1 and TRBJ2-5, the full variable domain reads KAGVTQTPRYLIKTRGQQVTLSCSPISGHRSVSWYQQTPGQGLQFLFEYFSETQRNKGNFPGRFSGRQFSNSRSEMNVSTLELGDSALYLCASSLEGTVAETQYFGPGTRLLVL.